This entry is about one T cell receptor beta chain. In this sample, this clone turned up a few times. Its target antigen remains unknown. No base-level quality is on record; no much larger clone is a single base apart. The library was generated by the immunoSEQ multiplex PCR assay. A mixture of 60 forward primers for TCR Vbeta segments and 13 reverse primers for TCR Jbeta segments was used in the multiplex PCR. The CDR3 region of rearranged TCR beta genes was amplified from genomic DNA with a multiplex PCR assay. On the Illumina HiSeq System, the amplified TCR beta libraries were sequenced as 87-base-pair reads. The published analysis was carried out like this. Across the 700 or so repertoires, a later analysis counted about 81 million unique TCR beta chains, approximately 12 million of which were shared by at least two donors. To remove PCR and sequencing errors, raw reads were error-corrected and collapsed into unique sequences using a nearest-neighbor algorithm that merged closely related sequences. V, D and J gene segments were assigned by aligning CDR3 sequences to IMGT reference sequences. For a sequence to be retained, a match of at least six nucleotides was required to both a V gene segment and a J gene segment. Rearrangements were classified as productive when the CDR3 lacked stop codons and remained in frame with V and J, and all other rearrangements were classified as non-productive. CDR3 was defined by IMGT convention, running from the second conserved V-encoded cysteine to the conserved J-encoded phenylalanine. Sequences without an unambiguous match to a single V gene segment were excluded from the earlier analysis of about 600 of the donors. An earlier analysis of approximately 590 of the donors called V segments functional above 56.7% productive rearrangements and segregating when the between-donor standard deviation exceeded 5%. A statistical classification framework was built for diagnosing cytomegalovirus status from the catalog of TCR beta chain sequences. A later analysis assigned V and J genes by comparing TCR nucleotide sequences with IMGT/GENE-DB human TR gene sequences. Using the TCRdist pipeline, a later analysis assigned CDR3 sequences along with most-parsimonious VDJ recombination scenarios. In a later analysis, each TCR beta chain was defined by its CDR3 amino acid sequence together with its V-gene family, and reads lacking a unique V-gene family were excluded. To address suspected cross-contamination and a sequencing artifact, a later analysis removed roughly 640 highly shared, low-generation-probability nucleotide sequences. In a later analysis, a clonal expansion index was calculated for each public chain from normalized within-repertoire ranks of inferred template counts. Generation probabilities in a later analysis came from a VDJ recombination model fitted to out-of-frame rearrangements, and those results were checked against IGoR. In a later analysis, hypergeometric tests were used to score TCR-TCR, TCR-HLA and TCR-CMV co-occurrence, with a repertoire-size bias correction applied to TCR pairs. False discovery rates were estimated in a later analysis by permuting HLA or CMV assignments 20 times. In a later analysis, co-occurring TCRs were grouped using DBSCAN, with TCRdist sequence similarity added in when clustering inside HLA-allele-positive subsets. Co-occurrence clustering excluded repertoires with fewer than 30,000 or more than 120,000 public chains, plus five with anomalous nucleotide sharing. Not all clones reach the TCRdb copy of this immuneACCESS table, which keeps in-frame sequences only. Checked studies attribute under half of the gap to unresolved V genes and leave the rest unexplained. Clone size and the V and J calls come from that table; the DNA yielded D and trimming. Within this sample are about 120,000 clones, with roughly 9% of them counted one time only. The ten largest make up around 6.1% of the sample.

The record originates from a study of cytomegalovirus exposure and HLA in healthy donors listed by TCRdb under 2017. For the wider study: An earlier analysis of 550 to 700 of the donors reported approximately 300 Gb of sequence data and 100 million to 130 million unique TCR beta sequences from about 179 million T cells. The T cell repertoires of some 670 subjects were profiled by immunosequencing and related to cytomegalovirus serostatus. The aim of the study was to test whether cataloging public T cell receptors could identify signatures of past pathogen exposure. The genetic ancestry cluster associated with self-reported Caucasian donors included over 65% of the roughly 360 genotyped donors. Around 320 gigabases of sequencing data and tens of millions of unique TCR sequences were included in an early release covering several hundred HLA-typed donors. Donor age, sex, ethnicity and CMV serostatus were compiled together with the repertoire data. In a later analysis, previously published TCR beta repertoires from several hundred donors were re-analyzed and high-resolution HLA genotyping was added so that TCR occurrence patterns could be studied. In the later analysis, no new phenotypic data were used to find candidate immune exposures; instead, reliance was placed on TCR beta sequences and their occurrence across donors. Every repertoire in the discovery cohort had been generated on one and the same sequencing platform. Genome-wide SNP genotypes for about three fifths of the 666 donors were used in a later genetic analysis, which treated that subset as a discovery cohort. In addition to the first cohort of roughly 670 subjects, a separate validation cohort of approximately 130 different subjects was used. An earlier analysis of roughly 580 of the donors used high-throughput TCR beta sequencing to judge whether each TCR beta V gene segment behaved as functional or pseudogenic. High-throughput TCR immunosequencing, statistical association of individual TCRs with disease status, and machine learning were combined to predict cytomegalovirus infection status. HLA typing covered class I and class II loci at four-digit resolution. The number of donors typed differed by locus, with roughly 629-640 for A, B, C, DRB1 and DQB1, 522 for DQA1, 600 to 610 for DPA1, and approximately 470 for DPB1. Roughly five DR-DQ haplotypes were treated as single units for association and clustering because of strong linkage in the cohort. Across 300 to 400 genotyped donors of the cohort, an average of about 240,000 unique TCR beta nucleotide sequences per donor were sequenced, and approximately 19% of those sequences were non-productive. Results and caveats for the whole study, not just this receptor: The classifier was reported to diagnose cytomegalovirus status with high specificity and sensitivity in both the original and validation cohorts. A later analysis found that TCR association rates varied across HLA loci, with DRB1 alleles showing the most associated TCRs and HLA-C alleles the fewest. In a later analysis, HLA-associated TCR beta chains were found to be more clonally expanded and to have lower generation probabilities than equally common non-associated chains. A later analysis reported that several top co-occurrence clusters appeared linked to parvovirus B19, influenza, CMV and Epstein-Barr virus. Because HLA typing was unavailable for some donors at each locus, only the typed subset was used in association tests. Some IMGT-functional V segments, including TRBV6-2 and TRBV6-3, could not be told apart with the 87-base-pair reads, so those segments were excluded. The study listed 150 to 200 TCR beta chains as associated with cytomegalovirus. A cluster of highly shared sequence variants was judged likely to be a technical artifact of the sequencing pipeline. A further reported finding was that TCR beta sequences accurately predicted the HLA-A and HLA-B alleles for most subjects in the first cohort. A later analysis associated 16,951 TCR beta sequences with specific HLA alleles at a false discovery rate of 0.05. Linkage disequilibrium might explain the correlated functional status among segregating V segments, but an unknown experimental factor could not be excluded. Three of the identified cytomegalovirus-associated TCR beta chains were confirmed in vitro to be specific for cytomegalovirus antigens. Compared with the approximately 600-donor mean, donors in an Asian-associated ancestry cluster had fewer N-insertions in productive TCRs, according to a later genetic analysis. Broadly in line with IMGT annotations, most TCR beta V segments showed up in productive rearrangements about 87% or about 30% of the time in an earlier analysis of some 590 of the donors. A later analysis found that most CMV-associated TCR beta chains appeared HLA-restricted, with HLA associations seemingly driven largely by CMV exposure. Across donors, most TCR sequences were observed very rarely, whereas some public TCRs were present in many individuals. The presence/absence analyses assumed that sequencing depth was roughly uniform across donors, and that assumption may not be true. CMV serostatus was the only immune exposure information available for the cohort. Strong co-occurrence of HLA alleles, especially DR and DQ, made assigning TCR associations to individual alleles difficult. Over 15 rarely observed V segments, including chromosome 9 orphons, were excluded from the earlier analysis of about 610 of the donors because counts were too low. According to the authors, the approach could potentially be generalized to other disease states and immunological phenotypes. In a later genetic analysis, a missense DCLRE1C variant was associated with V-gene and J-gene trimming of TCR beta chains, and the association was replicated in an independent cohort. Only TCR beta chains were sequenced in this cohort, and the absence of alpha or paired-chain data limited detectable features.

The germline V gene provides CDR1 MRHNA and CDR2 SNTAGT. From V the trimming removes 4 bases and from J it removes 1 base, while the gene matches leave 0 bases of the junction unaccounted for. The CDR3 runs 15 residues from the cysteine to the phenylalanine. Just CDR3 DNA is preserved here, 45 bases in frame from base 1. In total, fewer than 750 healthy bone marrow donors made up the cohort. All cohort members were sampled while nominally healthy, although unrecorded immune exposures were likely present. The donor was CMV seropositive and belonged to the group of more than 250 seropositive cohort members. A peripheral blood sample was provided by each donor, and peripheral blood mononuclear cells were used for TCR beta sequencing. The Qiagen DNeasy Blood Extraction Kit was used to extract genomic DNA from the blood cell samples.

Source material: PBMCs. This sequence originates from a middle-aged woman in good health and CMV-seropositive. This chain is built from TRBV6-4 and TRBJ2-3, with 12 bases in between that match TRBD2. The CDR3 in this case is CASSGTSGGTDTQYF. The nucleotides are TGTGCCAGCAGTGGGACTAGCGGGGGCACAGATACGCAGTATTTT.